The next 24 T cell receptor beta chains were all read from a single sample in a study of OX40 agonist ivuxolimab in advanced cancers. Sequencing used immunoSEQ multiplex PCR; TCRdb keeps in-frame clones, though not all of them. The data contain 90,000 to 100,000 clones, around 89% of them singletons. The sample was CD4+ or CD8+ T cells sorted from blood, taken in a trial of the OX40 agonist ivuxolimab. These receptor sequences come from an adult with an advanced solid tumor such as melanoma, head and neck, liver or kidney cancer.

The rearrangement joins TRBV6-6 to TRBJ2-4, with D maybe TRBD2 (5 bases). V dropped 5 bases and J dropped 6 bases, with 14 bases sitting between them. The CDR3 extends over 14 amino acids. Germline V lookup: CDR1 MNHNY, CDR2 SVGAGI (reference sequence). CDR3 sequence: CASSGLDGRNIQYF. The CDR3 DNA follows: TGTGCCAGCAGTGGACTTGACGGCAGAAACATTCAGTACTTC.

The gene calls are TRBV5-1 and TRBJ2-1; D not certain. This CDR3 has 14 residues. In germline, CDR1 is SGHRS, CDR2 YFSETQ. V was trimmed by 0 bases and J by 9 bases, leaving 13 bases between them. The CDR3 spells CASSLEASSGEQFF. The CDR3, as DNA: TGCGCCAGCAGCTTGGAGGCTAGTTCTGGTGAGCAGTTCTTC.

J is TRBJ2-5 and V is TRBV11-2; 8 nucleotides line up with TRBD1. CDR1 SGHAT and CDR2 FQNNGV come from the germline V gene. The ends lost 0 bases at V and 5 bases at J; junction bases unmatched: 5. CDR3 size: 15 residues. CDR3 residues: CASSLDRGRRETQYF. The CDR3 DNA follows: TGTGCCAGCAGCTTAGACAGGGGGCGCCGGGAGACCCAGTACTTC.

The gene calls are TRBV29-1 and TRBJ2-7; 8 bases match TRBD2. This CDR3 is built from 12 residues. The germline V gene encodes CDR1 SQVTM and CDR2 ANQGSEA. The ends lost 4 bases at V and 3 bases at J; junction bases unmatched: 2. CDR3 in DNA: TGCAGCGTTGGGGCGGGAGGCTACGAGCAGTACTTC. This translates into CSVGAGGYEQYF.

The CDR3 DNA follows: TGTGCCAGCTCAGGGTCGGGGGACGAGCAGTACTTC. Residues: CASSGSGDEQYF. This rearrangement joins TRBV18 to TRBJ2-7; a weak D match, TRBD2 (6 bases). Germline V gene sequence: CDR1 KGHSH, CDR2 LQKENI. Trimming pared 5 bases from V and 5 bases from J, leaving 10 bases between. The CDR3 runs 12 residues.

The chain uses TRBV7-2 and TRBJ1-5; 9 bases map to TRBD1. Germline CDR1 is SGHTA and CDR2 is FQGNSA. With V trimmed by 5 bases and J by 6 bases, 5 bases remained unmatched. The CDR3 is made up of 14 amino acids. The CDR3 region is CASSQTGGGQPQHF. CDR3 nucleotide sequence: TGTGCCAGCAGCCAGACAGGGGGAGGTCAGCCCCAGCATTTT.

This clone was detected only a few times. The CDR3 loop reads CAWSATGTGMDGYTF. The CDR3 DNA sequence: TGTGCCTGGAGTGCCACCGGGACAGGGATGGATGGCTACACCTTC. The chain recombines TRBV30 with TRBJ1-2, with 9 bases matching TRBD1. This CDR3 is 15 amino acids long. Germline lookup yields CDR1 GTSNPN and CDR2 SVGIG (reference sequence). The ends lost 1 base at V and 6 bases at J; junction bases unmatched: 9.

This chain connects TRBV6-5 to TRBJ2-1; TRBD2 matches at 12 bases. Germline assignment: CDR1 MNHEY and CDR2 SVGAGI. The CDR3 is made up of 15 amino acids. The V gene end was trimmed by 5 bases and the J gene end by 5 bases; junction bases not matched to a gene: 4. In nucleotides, the CDR3 is TGTGCCAGCAGTCCTGGACTAGCGGGGCACAATGAGCAGTTCTTC. Amino acid sequence: CASSPGLAGHNEQFF.

This sequence joins TRBV9 and TRBJ2-7; 7 bases fit TRBD2. V lost 0 bases, J lost 0 bases, and 6 bases stayed unmatched. Germline-derived CDR1 and CDR2 are SGDLS and YYNGEE. The CDR3 has 16 residues. The CDR3 reads CASSVAAGLHSYEQYF. As DNA, the CDR3 is TGTGCCAGCAGCGTAGCGGCGGGACTACACTCCTACGAGCAGTACTTC.

The J gene is TRBJ2-2, the V gene TRBV29-1; D is unclear. With 5 bases removed from V and 3 bases from J, the gap between germline ends came to 4 bases. The V gene's germline CDR1 is SQVTM and CDR2 ANQGSEA. The CDR3 length is 11 residues. The CDR3: CSVRDTGELFF. In nucleotides, the CDR3 is TGCAGCGTTCGGGACACCGGGGAGCTGTTTTTT.

V and J are TRBV2 and TRBJ1-3; possible D gene TRBD1, 5 bases. Germline V gives CDR1 SNHLY, CDR2 FYNNEI. Trimming removed 9 bases from V and 1 base from J, with 16 bases in between. The length of the CDR3 is 15 residues. The CDR3 bases are TGTGCCAGAGACCCGGGACCCTTTTCTGGAAACACCATATATTTT. It specifies CARDPGPFSGNTIYF.

The chain links TRBV19 to TRBJ2-5; D is possibly TRBD2 (5 bases). This CDR3 has 13 amino acids. Germline V gene sequence: CDR1 LNHDA, CDR2 SQIVND (reference sequence). V lost 6 bases and J lost 7, with 15 bases in between. Here the CDR3 reads CASSKTDGGTQYF. The CDR3 coding sequence is TGTGCCAGTAGCAAAACCGACGGAGGGACCCAGTACTTC.

The genes are TRBV7-8 and TRBJ1-3; D is unclear. Trimming took 1 base from V and 0 from J, leaving 13 bases between them. This CDR3 is built from 17 residues. The V gene's germline CDR1 is SGHVS and CDR2 FQNEAQ. CDR3 sequence (DNA): TGTGCCAGCAGCTTAGTGAGGCCAGGCCGCTCTGGAAACACCATATATTTT. Its translation is CASSLVRPGRSGNTIYF.

V and J are TRBV27 and TRBJ2-1; no reliable D call. Germline CDR1 MNHEY, CDR2 SMNVEV (reference sequence). Trimming took 4 bases from V and 5 from J, leaving 18 bases between them. CDR3 length equals 16 residues. CDR3 residues: CASSSLVGSGDNEQFF. The DNA for the CDR3 is TGTGCCAGCAGTTCCCTTGTTGGTAGTGGGGACAATGAGCAGTTCTTC.

The chain has TRBV6-6 and TRBJ1-2, with TRBD1 as a possible D gene (5 bases). From germline, CDR1 is MNHNY and CDR2 SVGAGI (reference sequence). V lost 7 bases to trimming and J lost 3 bases, with 15 bases between them. This CDR3 is 14 amino acids long. The CDR3 region is CASKGPRSDYGYTF. The CDR3 DNA follows: TGTGCCAGCAAGGGACCCCGCTCGGACTATGGCTACACCTTC.

The chain joins TRBV19 to TRBJ1-5; possible D gene TRBD1, 5 bases. Germline values: CDR1 LNHDA, CDR2 SQIVND (reference sequence). V dropped 4 bases and J dropped 0 bases, with 10 bases sitting between them. The CDR3 length is 15 residues. CDR3 in amino acids: CASSRGRSSNQPQHF. For the CDR3, the DNA is TGTGCCAGTAGTAGGGGACGGTCTAGCAATCAGCCCCAGCATTTT.

The V and J genes are TRBV6-5 and TRBJ1-3, with unresolved D. V was pared by 2 bases and J by 4 bases, with 6 bases between. The length of the CDR3 is 13 residues. CDR1 and CDR2 (germline): MNHEY, SVGAGI. The CDR3 spells CASSYLPGNTIYF. The CDR3 nucleotides read TGTGCCAGCAGTTACCTACCAGGAAACACCATATATTTT.

This chain joins TRBV5-1 and TRBJ2-3; D is unclear. Trimming stripped 4 bases from V and 4 bases from J, with 16 bases between. CDR1 is SGHRS, CDR2 YFSETQ, per germline. This CDR3 has 15 residues. CDR3 region: CASSPRADRADTQYF. CDR3 DNA: TGCGCCAGCAGCCCTCGGGCAGATAGGGCAGATACGCAGTATTTT.

This clone was picked up one time. As DNA, the CDR3 is TGCGCCAGCAGCTTGGCTCCTAGCGGGGGGTCCTACAATGAGCAGTTCTTC. It codes for CASSLAPSGGSYNEQFF. This chain joins TRBV5-1 and TRBJ2-1, with 11 bases fitting TRBD2. Germline V gene sequence: CDR1 SGHRS, CDR2 YFSETQ. The CDR3 is 17 residues long. V trimming: 0 bases; J trimming: 1 base; junction bases outside the gene matches: 3.

This clone was seen only once. The gene calls are TRBV6-1 and TRBJ1-4; no definite D call. V was clipped by 6 bases and J by 2 bases, with 7 bases between them. The length of the CDR3 is 13 residues. Per the germline V gene, CDR1 is MNHNS and CDR2 is SASEGT. The CDR3 reads CASRTATNEKLFF. CDR3 nucleotide sequence: TGTGCCAGCAGAACAGCGACTAATGAAAAACTGTTTTTT.

In its sample, this clone was seen a few times. V is TRBV6-5 and J is TRBJ2-2; D unresolved. Looked up from germline, CDR1 is MNHEY and CDR2 is SVGAGI. Trimming removed 2 bases from V and 8 bases from J, with 3 bases in between. The CDR3 runs to 11 residues. CDR3 loop: CASSYLGELFF. CDR3 nucleotides: TGTGCCAGCAGTTACCTAGGGGAGCTGTTTTTT.

The CDR3 DNA reads as TGTGCCAGCAGCTTAATCCTACATCCGGGAGGCGCTGAAGCTTTCTTT. Its translation: CASSLILHPGGAEAFF. The chain has TRBV7-8 and TRBJ1-1, with unresolved D. This CDR3 region has 16 residues. CDR1 SGHVS and CDR2 FQNEAQ come from the germline V gene. The V end was cut by 2 bases, the J end by 6 bases, with 19 bases between.

J is TRBJ2-5 and V is TRBV23-1, with 7 bases aligning to TRBD1. TRBV23-1 is classed as an ORF, of uncertain function. The CDR3 is made up of 17 amino acids. V trimming: 0 bases; J trimming: 4 bases; junction bases outside the gene matches: 11. The CDR3 nucleotides are TGCGCCAGCAGTCAATCTCGAACCGGGACAGAGGGAGAGACCCAGTACTTC. It encodes CASSQSRTGTEGETQYF.

The chain is built from TRBV7-6 and TRBJ1-4, with D unclear. V lost 2 bases and J 4 bases, leaving 5 bases between the germline ends. The length of the CDR3 is 13 residues. From germline, CDR1 is SGHVS and CDR2 FNYEAQ. CDR3 DNA sequence: TGTGCCAGCAGCTTACTCTTTAATGAAAAACTGTTTTTT. Translation: CASSLLFNEKLFF.